The TCR beta chain under discussion was sequenced for a study of T cells in Graves' hyperthyroidism and ophthalmopathy. On the study more broadly: Peripheral blood was acquired at first diagnosis, ahead of any therapy whatsoever.

The source material, RNA transcripts, was used to amplify TCR beta CDR3 regions. First-round RT-PCR of the TCR CDR3 relied on the HTBI primer set. MiXCR, applied by TCRdb to the multiplex PCR reads, yields one record per CDR3 protein. This sample has hundreds of thousands of distinct CDR3 sequences, with around 20% found just once. This clonotype was found many times. The sequenced sample was blood. This receptor was identified in a man aged 25-45 years with Graves' ophthalmopathy.

CDR3 loop: CASSLSGANTGELFF. CDR3 bases: TGTGCCAGCAGCTTATCAGGGGCCAACACCGGGGAGCTGTTTTTT. The V call is TRBV7-9, the J call TRBJ2-2; D is perhaps TRBD1 (6 bases). Looked up from germline, CDR1 is SEHNR and CDR2 is FQNEAQ (reference sequence). The CDR3 loop spans 15 amino acids. The V gene lost 2 bases and the J gene lost 2 bases, with 9 bases spanning the gap.